The sample holds a few counts of the clone carrying this T cell receptor beta chain. The data are from a study of blood T cell repertoires in COVID-19. Study background: COVID-19 samples collected from the United States, Italy and Spain covered acute and convalescent phases.

Using immunoSEQ multiplex PCR, the repertoire was profiled, and TCRdb retains in-frame clones only, with some absent. The table includes over 200,000 clones, approximately 88% detected once. Germline assignment: CDR1 SNHLY and CDR2 FYNNEI. CDR3 size: 14 residues. The V end lost 2 bases, the J end lost 8 bases, and 15 bases lay between the germline ends. This chain joins TRBV2 and TRBJ1-2; weak D call: TRBD1 (5 bases). Sequencing was performed on peripheral blood. The receptor comes from a middle-aged man with acute or convalescent COVID-19. The DNA of the CDR3 is TGTGCCAGCAGTGAATTCCAGGGATTCATCGGCTACACCTTC. Its translation: CASSEFQGFIGYTF.